This TCR beta chain was retrieved from a study of T-cell memory formation after mild COVID-19. General observations from the study: The study detected some responding clones in pre-infection memory, suggesting cross-reactive memory joined.

The CDR3 runs 17 residues. Trimming removed 4 bases from V and 2 bases from J; junction bases left unmatched: 6. Germline values: CDR1 SEHNR, CDR2 FQNEAQ (reference sequence). Using its own MiXCR run on the 5' RACE reads, TCRdb lists one record per CDR3 protein. Of a few hundred thousand distinct CDR3 sequences listed, under 20% are singletons. This clonotype turned up a few times. Its specificity is unknown. The sequence derives from a man aged 18 to 30 who had mild COVID-19 (a few samples of this study predate the infection). Cell type and time point are not known. The sequenced sample consisted of PBMCs or a T cell subset sorted from them (not recorded which). V gene TRBV7-9 combines with J gene TRBJ2-6; 9 bases line up with TRBD1. Here the CDR3 DNA reads TGTGCCAGCAGCTCGGGACAGGGTCTCGCTGGGGCCAACGTCCTGACTTTC. Its translation: CASSSGQGLAGANVLTF.